A selection of T cell receptor beta chains follows, all from one sample in a study of T cell responses to AZD1222 COVID-19 vaccine. Clones were read by immunoSEQ multiplex PCR, and TCRdb kept only the in-frame ones, dropping some. The sample lists 110,000 to 150,000 clones; just over 90% were seen once. The material sequenced was peripheral blood, taken on day 0 of AZD1222 vaccination. The receptors were sampled from an adult in good health. Both conserved end residues are part of each CDR3. The order of the fields is J gene, V gene, CDR3 protein.

>TRBJ2-4|TRBV5-6
CASSLRATGAIKNIQYF
>TRBJ2-3|TRBV6-6
CASSTPGSVRYF
>TRBJ2-1|TRBV30
CAWSGGAGGGNEQFF
>TRBJ2-5|TRBV9
CASSVGFWDPDGTQYF
>TRBJ1-1|TRBV4-1
CASSQYRGNTEAFF
>TRBJ1-1|TRBV29-1
CSVGAGGTEAFF
>TRBJ2-1|TRBV19
CASSWGTSNNEQFF
>TRBJ2-1|TRBV7-2
CASSLGRLAGVEQFF
>TRBJ1-5|TRBV19
CASNPTGGFNQPQHF
>TRBJ1-2|TRBV3-1/TRBV3-2
CASSQVSPGLKGSYGYTF
>TRBJ2-5|TRBV9
CASSAAPGQGWGKETQYF
>TRBJ1-3|TRBV5-6
CALTGSGNTIYF